This TCR beta chain was sequenced for a study of blood T cell repertoires in COVID-19. In the source study's methods: By means of reference gene primer amplification, nucleated cell counts were estimated. Sequencing was performed with immunoSEQ multiplex PCR; in TCRdb, only in-frame clones are kept and a portion is missing. The V and J calls and clone size come from that table; D and trimming were worked out from the DNA. The sample carries 95,000 to 150,000 clones, less than 90% recorded once. The CDR3 covers 16 residues. V lost 0 bases to trimming and J lost 1 base, with 11 bases between them. Germline V gene lookup returns CDR1 LGHNA and CDR2 YNFKEQ.

The V and J genes are TRBV4-2 and TRBJ2-3; the D gene is possibly TRBD1 (6 bases). This TCR derives from a woman aged 25 to 45 who had recovered from COVID-19. The sequenced material came from PBMCs or T cells enriched from blood (not recorded which). The CDR3 spells CASSQDEQGGTDTQYF. CDR3 DNA sequence: TGTGCCAGCAGCCAAGATGAACAGGGAGGCACAGATACGCAGTATTTT.